Below, 15 T cell receptor beta chains from the same sample are listed, as sequenced in a study of T cells in Graves' hyperthyroidism and ophthalmopathy (dated by TCRdb to between 2017 and 2020). Library preparation employed multiplex PCR. TCRdb shows the sequencer as Illumina HiSeq 2000. TCR beta CDR3 regions were amplified from RNA transcripts. The TCR CDR3 was subjected to a first round of RT-PCR using the HTBI primer set and the Qiagen OneStep RT-PCR kit. TCRdb applied fastp at Q25 and MiXCR to the public reads, then kept only in-frame beta chains. Here each entry gathers all rows of one CDR3 protein and keeps the most common genes and DNA. For this sample the table gives around 260,000 distinct CDR3 sequences, of which less than 30% were detected only once. In total, the top ten clones hold 25% to 30% of the sample. Sample: blood. These receptors came from a man in his forties with Graves' hyperthyroidism that later progressed to Graves' ophthalmopathy.

This clonotype was seen a few times. The chain is built from TRBV19 and TRBJ1-5; D is possibly TRBD1 (5 bases). CDR1 is LNHDA and CDR2 is SQIVND in the germline V gene (reference sequence). There are 16 residues in the CDR3. V lost 4 bases and J 6 bases, leaving 19 bases between the germline ends. The CDR3 bases are TGTGCCAGTAGTAAAGGCCGGGGGGAGGTAAGTCAGCCCCAGCATTTT. It specifies CASSKGRGEVSQPQHF.

This chain joins TRBV6-5 and TRBJ1-5, with D uncertain. There are 14 residues in the CDR3. Per the germline V gene, CDR1 is MNHEY and CDR2 is SVGAGI. V shed 2 bases and J shed 8 bases, with 13 bases lying between them. CDR3 residues: CASSYGQFGEPQHF. CDR3 nucleotide sequence: TGTGCCAGCAGTTACGGCCAATTCGGGGAGCCCCAGCATTTT.

This clonotype was counted ten times or more. The CDR3 sequence is CASSEWDREDGYTF. The CDR3 DNA is TGCGCCAGCAGTGAGTGGGACAGGGAAGATGGCTACACCTTC. The chain has TRBV10-2 and TRBJ1-2, with 9 nucleotides matching TRBD1. V gave up 1 base and J gave up 6 bases; unmatched junction bases: 3. Germline V lookup: CDR1 WSHSY, CDR2 SAAADI. The CDR3 runs 14 residues.

This clonotype was detected a few times. V usage is TRBV6-1 and J usage is TRBJ2-1; a possible D gene is TRBD2 (6 bases). Germline V gives CDR1 MNHNS, CDR2 SASEGT. V lost 2 bases and J lost 7, with 18 bases in between. The CDR3 is made up of 16 amino acids. The CDR3 here is CASSEFWGVGRNEQFF. The CDR3 DNA reads as TGTGCCAGCAGTGAATTTTGGGGGGTAGGGAGAAATGAGCAGTTCTTC.

This clonotype was picked up a small number of times. The rearrangement joins TRBV5-1 to TRBJ2-2, with D perhaps TRBD1 or TRBD2 (5 bases each). The ends were cut back, 4 bases at V and 6 bases at J, with 13 bases in the middle. Per germline, CDR1 SGHRS and CDR2 YFSETQ. The CDR3 runs 14 residues. In DNA, the CDR3 is TGCGCCAGCAGCATCCTACAGGAGGCCGGGGAGCTGTTTTTT. Its translation is CASSILQEAGELFF.

This clonotype was counted ten times or more. The chain employs TRBV12-3 or TRBV12-4 and TRBJ1-5; 10 bases fit TRBD1. The trim removed 6 bases at V and 10 bases at J, leaving 12 bases unmatched. CDR3 length: 15 amino acids. In DNA form, the CDR3 reads TGTGCCAGCAGATACAAATGGGACAGGGGTTTTCCCCAGCATTTT. Encoded protein: CASRYKWDRGFPQHF.

This clonotype was detected many times. The chain joins TRBV24-1 to TRBJ1-2, with D tentatively TRBD1 (5 bases). This CDR3 has 14 amino acids. In germline, CDR1 is KGHDR, CDR2 SFDVKD. Trimming shortened V by 7 bases and J by 3 bases, and 14 bases separated the two germline ends. The CDR3 sequence: CATRYTGHDYGYTF. The CDR3 DNA sequence: TGTGCCACCAGATATACAGGACACGACTATGGCTACACCTTC.

This clonotype was observed at least ten times. The CDR3 loop reads CASSLDRGYTEAFF. In DNA form, the CDR3 reads TGTGCCAGCAGCCTAGACAGGGGGTACACTGAAGCTTTCTTT. The chain employs TRBV14 and TRBJ1-1, with 9 bases lining up with TRBD1. Germline V gives CDR1 SGHDN, CDR2 FVKESK. The CDR3 covers 14 residues. After removal of 4 bases from V and 3 bases from J, the junction contained 3 bases not matched to a gene.

This clonotype was seen at least ten times. The chain joins TRBV29-1 to TRBJ1-5; tentative D call: TRBD1 (6 bases). The CDR3 extends over 13 amino acids. The V and J ends lost 4 bases and 3 bases respectively, with 10 bases between them. From germline, CDR1 is SQVTM and CDR2 ANQGSEA. The CDR3, as DNA: TGCAGCGTTGCAGGGGCTCACAATCAGCCCCAGCATTTT. Residues: CSVAGAHNQPQHF.

This clonotype was seen repeatedly, ten times or more. The chain combines TRBV27 with TRBJ1-1, with D possibly TRBD1 on 5 matching bases. Germline CDR1 MNHEY, CDR2 SMNVEV (reference sequence). V was shortened by 0 bases and J by 1 base, with 12 bases between the two germline ends. The CDR3 is made up of 16 amino acids. The CDR3 is CASSLSWAGQNTEAFF. DNA for the CDR3: TGTGCCAGCAGTTTATCGTGGGCAGGGCAGAACACTGAAGCTTTCTTT.

This clonotype was seen repeatedly, ten times or more. The J gene is TRBJ2-7, the V gene TRBV12-3 or TRBV12-4; TRBD2 matches at 7 bases. The trim removed 6 bases at V and 0 bases at J, leaving 8 bases unmatched. The CDR3 covers 15 residues. The CDR3, as DNA: TGTGCCAGCAGCCCCCGCGGGGAGGGCTCCTACGAGCAGTACTTC. Translation: CASSPRGEGSYEQYF.

CDR3 residues: CASSERGGTSGRETQYF. The CDR3 region has the DNA TGTGCCAGCAGTGAGAGGGGGGGGACTAGCGGAAGGGAGACCCAGTACTTC. The V call is TRBV6-4, the J call TRBJ2-5, with 11 nucleotides matching TRBD2. The J segment lost 5 bases and the V segment lost 3 bases, leaving 11 bases of the junction unmatched. Germline CDR1 reads MRHNA; CDR2 reads SNTAGT. There are 17 residues in the CDR3.

This clonotype was observed many times. V usage is TRBV20-1 and J usage is TRBJ1-1; D gene unclear. The length of the CDR3 is 11 residues. Germline CDR1 reads DFQATT; CDR2 reads SNEGSKA (reference sequence). The V end lost 7 bases, the J end lost 4 bases, and 10 bases lay between the germline ends. The CDR3 DNA reads TGCAGTGGACTGTCGGTCACTGAAGCTTTCTTT. Translating gives CSGLSVTEAFF.

This clonotype was recorded many times. The chain couples TRBV19 to TRBJ1-6, with D perhaps matching TRBD1 (6 bases). There are 15 residues in the CDR3. V was shortened by 0 bases and J by 7 bases, with 10 bases between the two germline ends. Germline CDR1 is LNHDA and CDR2 is SQIVND (reference sequence). The CDR3 loop is CASSIDHRENSPLHF. CDR3 nucleotide sequence: TGTGCCAGTAGTATAGATCACAGGGAGAATTCACCCCTCCACTTT.

J is TRBJ2-5 and V is TRBV24-1, with D perhaps matching TRBD2 (6 bases). V lost 3 bases and J lost 2, with 18 bases in between. Germline V gene lookup returns CDR1 KGHDR and CDR2 SFDVKD. The CDR3 spans 17 residues. DNA of the CDR3: TGTGCCACCAGTGATGCCGTTGTGGGAGGAGAACAAGAGACCCAGTACTTC. Translated: CATSDAVVGGEQETQYF.